The 30 T cell receptor beta chains presented below share a single source sample, sequenced in a study of blood T cell repertoires in COVID-19 (dated by TCRdb to 2020 to 2022). The library was obtained by the immunoSEQ multiplex PCR assay. The table comes from immuneACCESS by way of TCRdb, which keeps in-frame sequences with V and J called. Part of the clones is missing from these tables; in studies checked, under half for an unresolved V gene and the rest for unknown reasons. Present in this sample are about 480,000 clones, roughly 88% of which were seen just once. In total, the top ten clones hold approximately 1.8% of the sample. Sequenced sample: PBMCs or T cells enriched from blood (not recorded which). The receptors shown here come from a middle-aged woman who had recovered from COVID-19.

The chain carries TRBV30 and TRBJ1-1; 9 nucleotides agree with TRBD1. The CDR3 totals 13 residues. In germline, CDR1 is GTSNPN, CDR2 SVGIG (reference sequence). J was trimmed by 6 bases and V by 5 bases; bases with no gene match: 7. CDR3 nucleotide sequence: TGTGCCTGGGACAGGGGGACTCTGTCTGAAGCTTTCTTT. It encodes CAWDRGTLSEAFF.

DNA of the CDR3: TGTGCCAGCAGTCGGTTGGGCTCCTCCTCTGGGGCCAACGTCCTGACTTTC. As protein: CASSRLGSSSGANVLTF. The genes are TRBV6-6 and TRBJ2-6; D gene ambiguous. Trimming left V 5 bases short and J 0 bases short, with 14 bases between. Per the germline V gene, CDR1 is MNHNY and CDR2 is SVGAGI (reference sequence). The CDR3 consists of 17 residues.

This rearrangement joins TRBV10-2 to TRBJ1-1, with D unclear. The germline V and J ends were trimmed by 3 bases and 1 base, with 3 bases remaining between them. Germline values: CDR1 WSHSY, CDR2 SAAADI. The CDR3 sequence is 12 residues long. This CDR3 reads CASSEQNTEAFF. The DNA for the CDR3 is TGCGCCAGCAGTGAACAGAACACTGAAGCTTTCTTT.

The chain combines TRBV18 with TRBJ2-1, with 9 bases aligning to TRBD1. V lost 6 bases to trimming and J lost 6 bases; unmatched junction nucleotides: 18. The germline CDR1 and CDR2 sequences are KGHSH and LQKENI. The CDR3 is 18 amino acids. The CDR3: CASSPRAVQGAVINEQFF. The DNA of the CDR3 is TGTGCCAGCTCGCCAAGGGCCGTACAGGGGGCCGTCATCAATGAGCAGTTCTTC.

The chain employs TRBV12-5 and TRBJ1-6; no clear D. Per the germline V gene, CDR1 is LGHNT and CDR2 is FRNRAP. The ends were cut back, 1 base at V and 6 bases at J, with 7 bases in the middle. The CDR3 sequence is 14 residues long. The CDR3 is CASGLGQTNSPLHF. DNA of the CDR3: TGTGCTAGTGGTTTGGGGCAAACTAATTCACCCCTCCACTTT.

The chain carries TRBV9 and TRBJ1-3; D unresolved. V was clipped by 6 bases and J by 0 bases, with 7 bases between them. The CDR3 runs 13 residues. From germline, CDR1 is SGDLS and CDR2 YYNGEE. CDR3 DNA sequence: TGTGCCAGCACTCCGTACTCTGGAAACACCATATATTTT. It codes for CASTPYSGNTIYF. The entire variable domain, with the rest obtained from reference TRBV9 and TRBJ1-3, is as follows: DSGVTQTPKHLITATGQRVTLRCSPRSGDLSVYWYQQSLDQGLQFLIQYYNGEERAKGNILERFSAQQFPDLHSELNLSSLELGDSALYFCASTPYSGNTIYFGEGSWLTVV.

This clone was detected only once. V is TRBV10-1 and J is TRBJ2-1, with TRBD2 matching over 12 bases. CDR1 is WNHNN and CDR2 is SYGVQD in the germline V gene (reference sequence). Germline trimming cut 7 bases from V and 2 bases from J; bases unmatched to any gene: 6. CDR3 length equals 16 residues. DNA of the CDR3: TGCGCCAGCAAAAGTCTAGCGGGAGGGGCCTACAATGAGCAGTTCTTC. This codes for CASKSLAGGAYNEQFF.

This clone was recorded once. The rearrangement links TRBV12-3 or TRBV12-4 to TRBJ2-3; a possible D gene is TRBD1 (6 bases). The length of the CDR3 is 12 residues. The V end lost 7 bases, the J end lost 6 bases, and 11 bases lay between the germline ends. In DNA form, the CDR3 reads TGTGCCAGCACTGCAGGGGAGGATACGCAGTATTTT. Protein: CASTAGEDTQYF.

The V gene is TRBV6-2 or TRBV6-3, the J gene TRBJ1-1, with D perhaps TRBD1 (6 bases). CDR3 length: 14 amino acids. V was trimmed by 6 bases and J by 5 bases, leaving 16 bases between them. In germline, CDR1 is MNHEY, CDR2 SVGEGT. The CDR3 protein is CASRYAGVSTEAFF. The DNA of the CDR3 is TGTGCCAGCAGGTACGCAGGGGTATCAACTGAAGCTTTCTTT.

V usage is TRBV29-1 and J usage is TRBJ2-1; D not certain. The CDR3 is made up of 13 amino acids. V lost 2 bases and J 10 bases, leaving 15 bases between the germline ends. Germline V lookup: CDR1 SQVTM, CDR2 ANQGSEA. The DNA for the CDR3 is TGCAGCGTTGAACTCAGGTATTCAGGAGAGCAGTTCTTC. It encodes CSVELRYSGEQFF.

The chain couples TRBV6-5 to TRBJ2-7; a possible D gene is TRBD1 (5 bases). V lost 0 bases, J lost 2 bases, and 11 bases lay in between. The CDR3 consists of 15 residues. Germline values: CDR1 MNHEY, CDR2 SVGAGI. The CDR3 loop is CASSYSGKGTYEQYF. CDR3 nucleotide sequence: TGTGCCAGCAGTTACTCCGGAAAGGGGACCTACGAGCAGTACTTC.

This clone showed up just once. This sequence joins TRBV15 and TRBJ1-2; maybe TRBD1 (6 bases). Trimming took off 7 bases at V and 11 bases at J, with 23 bases between the two ends. In germline, CDR1 is LNHNV, CDR2 YYDKDF (reference sequence). CDR3 length: 14 amino acids. The DNA of the CDR3 is TGTGCCACCAAGCCGGGACAAGGTCCTTTCGGTTACACCTTC. Its protein is CATKPGQGPFGYTF. Full variable domain (missing parts from reference TRBV15 and TRBJ1-2): DAMVIQNPRYQVTQFGKPVTLSCSQTLNHNVMYWYQQKSSQAPKLLFHYYDKDFNNEADTPDNFQSRRPNTSFCFLDIRSPGLGDTAMYLCATKPGQGPFGYTFGSGTRLTVV.

This clone turned up a few times. The rearrangement links TRBV5-4 to TRBJ1-3; tentative D call: TRBD1 (6 bases). Germline V gene sequence: CDR1 SGHNT, CDR2 YYREEE (reference sequence). The CDR3 spans 15 residues. V was pared by 2 bases and J by 2 bases, with 11 bases between. The CDR3 reads CASSFGSGAGNTIYF. In nucleotides, the CDR3 is TGTGCCAGCAGCTTTGGTTCAGGGGCTGGAAACACCATATATTTT.

This rearrangement joins TRBV12-3 or TRBV12-4 to TRBJ1-1; a weak D match, TRBD1 (5 bases). V was pared by 4 bases and J by 11 bases, with 17 bases between. The CDR3 sequence is 13 residues long. The CDR3 here is CASSSRTILGAFF. In DNA, the CDR3 is TGTGCCAGCAGTTCCCGGACAATCCTTGGGGCTTTCTTT.

This chain links TRBV4-3 with TRBJ2-7; TRBD1 matches 9 bases. Germline lookup yields CDR1 LGHNA and CDR2 YSLEER. The CDR3 has 15 amino acids. V was pared by 0 bases and J by 3 bases, with 3 bases of the junction left unmatched. This CDR3 reads CASSQESGQGYEQYF. CDR3 nucleotide sequence: TGCGCCAGCAGCCAAGAGTCGGGACAGGGCTACGAGCAGTACTTC.

The V gene is TRBV27, the J gene TRBJ1-1; 7 bases align to TRBD1. Losses at the gene ends were 8 bases for V and 0 bases for J; bases not matched to a gene: 6. The CDR3 covers 14 residues. Per the germline V gene, CDR1 is MNHEY and CDR2 is SMNVEV (reference sequence). The CDR3 spells CASRLTGMNTEAFF. The CDR3 nucleotides read TGTGCCAGCCGCCTGACAGGGATGAACACTGAAGCTTTCTTT.

This clone appeared once. V is TRBV30 and J is TRBJ1-5, with D unclear. The CDR3 has 13 amino acids. The germline CDR1 and CDR2 sequences are GTSNPN and SVGIG (reference sequence). V lost 0 bases and J lost 6, with 9 bases in between. CDR3 in DNA: TGTGCCTGGAGTGTACAGTCGCGTCAGCCCCAGCATTTT. It codes for CAWSVQSRQPQHF.

V and J are TRBV2 and TRBJ2-3; D gene unclear. Per germline, CDR1 SNHLY and CDR2 FYNNEI. The CDR3 is 14 amino acids. Trimming shortened V by 7 bases and J by 3 bases, and 14 bases separated the two germline ends. The CDR3 bases are TGTGCCAGCATCATTGGAGTTGCAACAGATACGCAGTATTTT. Translation: CASIIGVATDTQYF.

This clone was picked up one time. The genes are TRBV15 and TRBJ2-4; possible D gene TRBD1, 6 bases. V was pared by 5 bases and J by 7 bases, with 21 bases between. Germline lookup yields CDR1 LNHNV and CDR2 YYDKDF (reference sequence). The CDR3 consists of 16 residues. DNA of the CDR3: TGTGCCACCAGCGGACGGACAGCCGCAACTGGGAACATTCAGTACTTC. Amino acid sequence: CATSGRTAATGNIQYF.

The rearrangement joins TRBV6-2 or TRBV6-3 to TRBJ2-3, with 9 bases that match TRBD2. V was pared by 5 bases and J by 3 bases, with 6 bases of the junction left unmatched. CDR1 and CDR2 from the germline V gene are MNHEY and SVGEGT. The CDR3 runs 15 residues. DNA for the CDR3: TGTGCCAGCAGTACCATAGCGGGAGAAACAGATACGCAGTATTTT. As protein: CASSTIAGETDTQYF.

V and J are TRBV3-1 (or the pseudogene TRBV3-2) and TRBJ2-7; 13 positions match TRBD2. Trimming cost V 4 bases and J 6 bases; bases outside gene matches: 3. Per germline, CDR1 LGHDT and CDR2 YNNKEL (reference sequence). The CDR3 contains 14 residues. The CDR3 sequence: CASSPTSGRREQYF. CDR3 bases: TGTGCCAGCAGCCCGACTAGCGGGAGGCGCGAGCAGTACTTC.

V usage is TRBV29-1 and J usage is TRBJ2-1, with 12 bases identical to TRBD2. Per the germline V gene, CDR1 is SQVTM and CDR2 is ANQGSEA. Trimming cost V 6 bases and J 4 bases; bases outside gene matches: 4. The length of the CDR3 is 14 residues. CDR3 nucleotides: TGCAGCGTGAGGACTAGCGGGGTTTACAATGAGCAGTTCTTC. It specifies CSVRTSGVYNEQFF.

The chain has TRBV18 and TRBJ1-4; tentative D call: TRBD1 (6 bases). Trimming shortened V by 5 bases and J by 6 bases, and 13 bases separated the two germline ends. This CDR3 contains 14 residues. The germline V gene has CDR1 KGHSH and CDR2 LQKENI. CDR3 sequence (DNA): TGTGCCAGCTCAACGCAGGGGTCCCATGAAAAACTGTTTTTT. Translated, it gives CASSTQGSHEKLFF. Supplemented by reference TRBV18 and TRBJ1-4, the full variable domain reads NAGVMQNPRHLVRRRGQEARLRCSPMKGHSHVYWYRQLPEEGLKFMVYLQKENIIDESGMPKERFSAEFPKEGPSILRIQQVVRGDSAAYFCASSTQGSHEKLFFGSGTQLSVL.

This chain connects TRBV3-1 (or the pseudogene TRBV3-2) to TRBJ2-1; 7 bases are a match to TRBD1. This CDR3 is built from 18 residues. J was trimmed by 2 bases and V by 1 base; bases with no gene match: 11. Germline CDR1 reads LGHDT; CDR2 reads YNNKEL (reference sequence). The CDR3 here is CASSQAPPAGTAYNEQFF. The DNA for the CDR3 is TGTGCCAGCAGCCAAGCCCCCCCCGCCGGGACAGCCTACAATGAGCAGTTCTTC.

This rearrangement joins TRBV4-3 to TRBJ2-1; 10 bases line up with TRBD2. Germline V CDR1 and CDR2: LGHNA, YSLEER. With V trimmed by 4 bases and J by 3 bases, 6 bases remained unmatched. The CDR3 is made up of 16 amino acids. CDR3 amino acids: CASSPQAGGIYNEQFF. The CDR3 bases are TGCGCCAGCAGCCCCCAAGCGGGAGGGATCTACAATGAGCAGTTCTTC.

The chain employs TRBV7-6 and TRBJ2-2, with 10 bases fitting TRBD1. The CDR3 is made up of 20 amino acids. V lost 4 bases, J lost 4 bases, and 18 bases stayed unmatched. Germline V gene sequence: CDR1 SGHVS, CDR2 FNYEAQ. The CDR3 protein is CASSSRTGGRSGSITGELFF. CDR3 sequence (DNA): TGTGCCAGCAGCTCCCGGACAGGGGGAAGGAGCGGGAGTATCACCGGGGAGCTGTTTTTT.

The chain links TRBV29-1 to TRBJ2-5; D not certain. V shed 6 bases and J shed 2 bases, with 13 bases lying between them. There are 13 residues in the CDR3. The germline V gene encodes CDR1 SQVTM and CDR2 ANQGSEA. The CDR3 is CSVRLLFQETQYF. In DNA, the CDR3 is TGCAGCGTGCGGTTGCTTTTTCAAGAGACCCAGTACTTC.

CDR3 loop: CASTERRTGGMNTEAFF. Here the CDR3 DNA reads TGTGCCAGCACCGAGAGACGAACAGGGGGTATGAACACTGAAGCTTTCTTT. This chain joins TRBV5-6 and TRBJ1-1; 8 positions match TRBD1. There are 17 residues in the CDR3. J lost 0 bases, V lost 6 bases, and 13 bases had no gene match. CDR1 and CDR2 from the germline V gene are SGHDT and YYEEEE.

V and J are TRBV2 and TRBJ2-3, with 8 positions matching TRBD2. CDR3 size: 17 residues. V gave up 3 bases and J gave up 0 bases; unmatched junction bases: 8. In germline, CDR1 is SNHLY, CDR2 FYNNEI. This chain's CDR3 is CASSDPGLGRSTDTQYF. The DNA of the CDR3 is TGTGCCAGCAGTGACCCGGGACTAGGACGAAGCACAGATACGCAGTATTTT. Together with reference TRBV2 and TRBJ2-3, the CDR3 gives the full variable domain: EPEVTQTPSHQVTQMGQEVILRCVPISNHLYFYWYRQILGQKVEFLVSFYNNEISEKSEIFDDQFSVERPDGSNFTLKIRSTKLEDSAMYFCASSDPGLGRSTDTQYFGPGTRLTVL.

The chain uses TRBV23-1 and TRBJ1-2; the D is unclear. TRBV23-1 is sorted into the ORF group, with uncertain function. V was cut by 3 bases and J by 4 bases, with 30 bases left in between. This CDR3 has 20 residues. The CDR3, as DNA: TGCGCCAGCAGTCAGACTACCGCCTCCATCGTATTACTAAAAGTCTATGGCTACACCTTC. Protein product: CASSQTTASIVLLKVYGYTF.